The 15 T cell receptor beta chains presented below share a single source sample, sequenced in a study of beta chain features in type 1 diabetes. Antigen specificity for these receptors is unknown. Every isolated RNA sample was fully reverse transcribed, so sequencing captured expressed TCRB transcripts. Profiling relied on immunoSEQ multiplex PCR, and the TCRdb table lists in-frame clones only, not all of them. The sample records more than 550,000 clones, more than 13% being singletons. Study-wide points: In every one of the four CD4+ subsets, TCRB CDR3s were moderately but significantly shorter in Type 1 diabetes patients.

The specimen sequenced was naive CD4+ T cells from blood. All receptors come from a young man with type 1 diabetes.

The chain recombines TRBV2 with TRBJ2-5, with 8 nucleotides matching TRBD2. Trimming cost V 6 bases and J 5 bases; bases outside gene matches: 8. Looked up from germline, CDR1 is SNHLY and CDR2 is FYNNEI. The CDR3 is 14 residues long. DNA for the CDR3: TGTGCCAGCAGCCAGGGACTAGAGGGGGAGACCCAGTACTTC. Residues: CASSQGLEGETQYF.

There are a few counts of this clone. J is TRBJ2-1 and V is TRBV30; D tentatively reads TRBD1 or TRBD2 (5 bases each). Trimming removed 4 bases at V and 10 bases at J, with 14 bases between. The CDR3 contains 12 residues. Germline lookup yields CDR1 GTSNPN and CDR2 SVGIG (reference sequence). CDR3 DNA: TGTGCCTGGATGGGGGTAGCGAAGGAGCAGTTCTTC. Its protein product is CAWMGVAKEQFF.

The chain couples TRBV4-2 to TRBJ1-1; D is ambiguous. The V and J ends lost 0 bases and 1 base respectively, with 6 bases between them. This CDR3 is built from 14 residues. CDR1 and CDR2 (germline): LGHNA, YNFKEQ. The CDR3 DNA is TGTGCCAGCAGCCAAGATCGGGGGAACACTGAAGCTTTCTTT. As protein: CASSQDRGNTEAFF.

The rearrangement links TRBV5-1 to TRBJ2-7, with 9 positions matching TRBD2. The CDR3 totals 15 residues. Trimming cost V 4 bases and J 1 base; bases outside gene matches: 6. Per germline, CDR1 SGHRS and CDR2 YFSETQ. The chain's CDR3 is CASSPGLAFSYEQYF. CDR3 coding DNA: TGCGCCAGCAGCCCGGGACTAGCCTTTTCCTACGAGCAGTACTTC. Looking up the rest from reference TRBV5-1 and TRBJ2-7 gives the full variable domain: KAGVTQTPRYLIKTRGQQVTLSCSPISGHRSVSWYQQTPGQGLQFLFEYFSETQRNKGNFPGRFSGRQFSNSRSEMNVSTLELGDSALYLCASSPGLAFSYEQYFGPGTRLTVT.

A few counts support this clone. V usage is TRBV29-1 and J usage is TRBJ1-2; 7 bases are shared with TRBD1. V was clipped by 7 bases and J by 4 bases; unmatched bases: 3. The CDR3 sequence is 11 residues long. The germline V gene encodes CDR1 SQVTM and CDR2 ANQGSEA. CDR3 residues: CSDGTVYGYTF. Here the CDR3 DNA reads TGCAGCGATGGGACAGTCTATGGCTACACCTTC.

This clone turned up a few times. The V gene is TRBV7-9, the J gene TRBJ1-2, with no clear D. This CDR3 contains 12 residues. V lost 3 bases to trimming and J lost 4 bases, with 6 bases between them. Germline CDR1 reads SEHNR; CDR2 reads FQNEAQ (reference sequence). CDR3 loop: CASSFGGYGYTF. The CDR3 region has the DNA TGTGCCAGCAGCTTCGGAGGCTATGGCTACACCTTC.

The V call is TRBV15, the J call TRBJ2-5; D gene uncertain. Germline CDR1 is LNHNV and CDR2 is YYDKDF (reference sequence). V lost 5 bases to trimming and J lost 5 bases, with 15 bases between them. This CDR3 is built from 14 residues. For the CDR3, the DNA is TGTGCCACCAGCGGTCGGGCCTCTCGGGAGACCCAGTACTTC. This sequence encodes CATSGRASRETQYF.

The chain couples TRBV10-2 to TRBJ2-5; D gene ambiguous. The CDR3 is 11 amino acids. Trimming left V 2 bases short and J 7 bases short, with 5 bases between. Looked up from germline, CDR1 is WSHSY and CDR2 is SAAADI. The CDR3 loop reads CASSEGGTQYF. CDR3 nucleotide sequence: TGCGCCAGCAGTGAGGGCGGGACCCAGTACTTC.

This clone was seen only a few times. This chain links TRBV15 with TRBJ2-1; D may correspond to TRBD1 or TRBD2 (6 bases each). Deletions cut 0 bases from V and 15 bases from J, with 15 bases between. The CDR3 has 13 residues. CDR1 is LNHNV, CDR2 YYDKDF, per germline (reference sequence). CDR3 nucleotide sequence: TGTGCCACCAGCAGAGATACGGGGGCACTGCCGTTCTTC. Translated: CATSRDTGALPFF. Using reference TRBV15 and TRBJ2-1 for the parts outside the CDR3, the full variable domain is DAMVIQNPRYQVTQFGKPVTLSCSQTLNHNVMYWYQQKSSQAPKLLFHYYDKDFNNEADTPDNFQSRRPNTSFCFLDIRSPGLGDTAMYLCATSRDTGALPFFGPGTRLTVL.

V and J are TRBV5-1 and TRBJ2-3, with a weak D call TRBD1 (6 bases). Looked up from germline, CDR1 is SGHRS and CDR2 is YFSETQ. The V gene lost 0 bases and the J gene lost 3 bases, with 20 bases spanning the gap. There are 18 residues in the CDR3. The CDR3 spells CASSLGARGTGKTDTQYF. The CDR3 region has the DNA TGCGCCAGCAGCTTGGGGGCCAGGGGAACTGGGAAAACAGATACGCAGTATTTT.

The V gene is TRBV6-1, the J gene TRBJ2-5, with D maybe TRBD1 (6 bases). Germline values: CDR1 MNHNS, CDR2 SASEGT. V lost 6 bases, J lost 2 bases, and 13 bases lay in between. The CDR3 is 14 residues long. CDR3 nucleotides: TGTGCCAGCAGCCTAGGACAGCTTCAAGAGACCCAGTACTTC. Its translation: CASSLGQLQETQYF.

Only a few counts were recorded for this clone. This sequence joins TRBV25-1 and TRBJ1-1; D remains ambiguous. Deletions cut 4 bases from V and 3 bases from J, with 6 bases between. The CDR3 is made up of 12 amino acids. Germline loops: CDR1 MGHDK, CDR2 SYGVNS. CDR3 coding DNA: TGTGCCAGCAGTGCCGTTTACACTGAAGCTTTCTTT. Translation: CASSAVYTEAFF.

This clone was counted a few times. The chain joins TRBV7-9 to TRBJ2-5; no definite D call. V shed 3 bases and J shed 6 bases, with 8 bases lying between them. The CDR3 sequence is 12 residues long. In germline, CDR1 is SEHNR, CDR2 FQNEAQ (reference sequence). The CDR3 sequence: CASSLSTQTQYF. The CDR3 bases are TGTGCCAGCAGCTTGTCCACCCAGACCCAGTACTTC.

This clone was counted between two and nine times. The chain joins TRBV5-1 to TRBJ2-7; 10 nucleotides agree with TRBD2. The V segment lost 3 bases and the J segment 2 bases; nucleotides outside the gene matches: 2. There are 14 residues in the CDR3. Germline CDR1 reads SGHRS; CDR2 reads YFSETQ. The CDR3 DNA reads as TGCGCCAGCAGCTCTAGCGGGGGACCCTACGAGCAGTACTTC. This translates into CASSSSGGPYEQYF.

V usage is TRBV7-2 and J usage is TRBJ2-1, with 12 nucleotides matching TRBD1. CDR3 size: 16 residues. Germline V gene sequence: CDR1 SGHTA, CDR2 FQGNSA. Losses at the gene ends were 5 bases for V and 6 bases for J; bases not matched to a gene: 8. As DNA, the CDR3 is TGTGCCAGCAGCCCTGCTGGGGACAGGGGGCGCAATGAGCAGTTCTTC. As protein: CASSPAGDRGRNEQFF. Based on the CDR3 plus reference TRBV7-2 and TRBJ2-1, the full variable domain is GAGVSQSPSNKVTEKGKDVELRCDPISGHTALYWYRQSLGQGLEFLIYFQGNSAPDKSGLPSDRFSAERTGGSVSTLTIQRTQQEDSAVYLCASSPAGDRGRNEQFFGPGTRLTVL.